One sample yielded the 3 T cell receptor beta chains listed below, sequenced in a study of blood T cell repertoires in COVID-19. The assay was immunoSEQ multiplex PCR, and TCRdb's table has in-frame clones only and misses some. The sample lists 95,000 to 150,000 clones; 84% were seen once. The sequenced sample consisted of PBMCs or T cells enriched from blood (not recorded which). The receptors shown here come from a woman between 25 and 40 years old who had recovered from COVID-19.

The CDR3 DNA is TGTGCCAGCACCTCGCACGGACTAGCGGGTACCTACGAGCAGTACTTC. Translated: CASTSHGLAGTYEQYF. The V gene is TRBV27, the J gene TRBJ2-7; TRBD2 matches at 11 bases. V shed 7 bases and J 2 bases; nucleotides not matched to a gene: 10. Germline lookup yields CDR1 MNHEY and CDR2 SMNVEV (reference sequence). The CDR3 is made up of 16 amino acids.

The chain couples TRBV19 to TRBJ1-4; D is ambiguous. From germline, CDR1 is LNHDA and CDR2 SQIVND (reference sequence). The length of the CDR3 is 19 residues. V lost 7 bases, J lost 0 bases, and 24 bases lay in between. The CDR3 nucleotides read TGTGCCAGTACCCAGGCAGAGAAGCCTCTGAGTGCAACTAATGAAAAACTGTTTTTT. It translates to CASTQAEKPLSATNEKLFF.

The chain joins TRBV19 to TRBJ2-6, with 7 bases that match TRBD2. The CDR3 is 17 amino acids. Trimming took 8 bases from V and 2 from J; bases not matched to a gene: 12. In germline, CDR1 is LNHDA, CDR2 SQIVND (reference sequence). The DNA of the CDR3 is TGTGCCAGTCACTGGGAGGGCAGGGCCGCTGGGGCCAACGTCCTGACTTTC. It specifies CASHWEGRAAGANVLTF.